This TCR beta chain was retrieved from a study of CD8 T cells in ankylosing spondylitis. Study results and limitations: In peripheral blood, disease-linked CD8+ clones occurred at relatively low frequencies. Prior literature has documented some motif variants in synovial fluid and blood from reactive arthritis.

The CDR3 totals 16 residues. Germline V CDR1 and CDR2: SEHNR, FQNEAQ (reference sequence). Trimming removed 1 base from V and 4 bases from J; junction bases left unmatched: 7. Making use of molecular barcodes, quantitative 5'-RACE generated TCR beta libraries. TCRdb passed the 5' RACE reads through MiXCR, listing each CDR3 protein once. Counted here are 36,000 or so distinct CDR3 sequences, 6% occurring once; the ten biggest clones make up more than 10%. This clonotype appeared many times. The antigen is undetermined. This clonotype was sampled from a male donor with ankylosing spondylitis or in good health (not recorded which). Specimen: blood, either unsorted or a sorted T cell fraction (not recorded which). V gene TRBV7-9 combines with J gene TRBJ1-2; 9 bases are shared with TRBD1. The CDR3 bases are TGTGCCAGCAGCTTAGGAAAAGGACAGGGGACCTATGGCTACACCTTC. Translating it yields CASSLGKGQGTYGYTF.